A single sample gave rise to the 30 T cell receptor beta chains below, sequenced in a study of T cell clonotyping in hematopoietic cell transplantation. TCRdb's copy holds only in-frame clones and misses some; the assay was immunoSEQ multiplex PCR. The sample carries roughly 13,000 clones, roughly 92% recorded once. The material sequenced was PBMCs, taken 100 days after allogeneic stem cell transplant. All receptors come from a female patient aged 50-59 years who had an allogeneic stem cell transplant from an unrelated donor, so the T cells may come from the graft donor. Some clones in this sample may be carry-over from other donors' samples.

The gene calls are TRBV6-1 and TRBJ1-1, with D possibly matching TRBD1 (6 bases). Germline values: CDR1 MNHNS, CDR2 SASEGT. The CDR3 runs to 14 residues. Trimming cost V 6 bases and J 7 bases, with 18 bases left between them. CDR3 coding DNA: TGTGCCAGCAGCCGTTATGCAGGGGCGGGTGAAGCTTTCTTT. It codes for CASSRYAGAGEAFF.

This chain joins TRBV2 and TRBJ2-7; unclear D gene. Trimming took off 7 bases at V and 4 bases at J, with 11 bases between the two ends. CDR1 SNHLY and CDR2 FYNNEI come from the germline V gene. The CDR3 consists of 12 residues. As DNA, the CDR3 is TGTGCCAGCACCAAGGACCGATACGAGCAGTACTTC. Translating gives CASTKDRYEQYF.

This sequence joins TRBV7-2 and TRBJ2-7; 9 positions agree with TRBD1. Germline CDR1 and CDR2: SGHTA and FQGNSA. This CDR3 has 16 residues. The junction had 7 bases not matched to a gene; V was cut back by 0 bases and J by 4 bases. The CDR3 DNA is TGTGCCAGCAGCTTAGCGGGGACAGGGAAAGGATACGAGCAGTACTTC. As protein: CASSLAGTGKGYEQYF.

The chain is built from TRBV2 and TRBJ2-4; 8 bases agree with TRBD2. V gave up 2 bases and J gave up 1 base; unmatched junction bases: 4. CDR3 length: 16 amino acids. CDR1 SNHLY and CDR2 FYNNEI come from the germline V gene. The CDR3 region is CASSEFSSGAKNIQYF. In DNA form, the CDR3 reads TGTGCCAGCAGTGAATTTTCTAGCGGGGCCAAAAACATTCAGTACTTC.

V gene TRBV11-2 combines with J gene TRBJ2-2, with D perhaps TRBD1 (6 bases). There are 13 residues in the CDR3. Trimming pared 6 bases from V and 5 bases from J, leaving 10 bases between. Per the germline V gene, CDR1 is SGHAT and CDR2 is FQNNGV. CDR3 sequence (DNA): TGTGCCAGCAGTTATACAGGGACCGGGGAGCTGTTTTTT. It specifies CASSYTGTGELFF.

The V and J genes are TRBV7-6 and TRBJ1-2, with 8 bases aligning to TRBD1. Germline lookup yields CDR1 SGHVS and CDR2 FNYEAQ. This CDR3 spans 15 amino acids. Trimming removed 5 bases from V and 0 bases from J; junction bases left unmatched: 5. As DNA, the CDR3 is TGTGCCAGCAGCCAGCGGACAGGGCCTAACTATGGCTACACCTTC. It specifies CASSQRTGPNYGYTF.

This clone was observed once. The chain couples TRBV5-1 to TRBJ1-6; D uncertain. Trimming removed 4 bases at V and 5 bases at J, with 10 bases between. CDR3 length equals 14 residues. The germline gives CDR1 SGHRS, CDR2 YFSETQ. The CDR3 is CASSHLRDNSPLHF. As DNA, the CDR3 is TGCGCCAGCAGCCACCTCCGAGATAATTCACCCCTCCACTTT.

This sequence joins TRBV14 and TRBJ2-1; 8 nucleotides agree with TRBD2. The CDR3 is 16 amino acids. V was clipped by 0 bases and J by 8 bases; unmatched bases: 9. Germline CDR1 reads SGHDN; CDR2 reads FVKESK. In DNA form, the CDR3 reads TGTGCCAGCAGCCAAGACGGACTAGCTGGGCTTTATGAGCAGTTCTTC. It codes for CASSQDGLAGLYEQFF. Supplemented by reference TRBV14 and TRBJ2-1, the full variable domain reads EAGVTQFPSHSVIEKGQTVTLRCDPISGHDNLYWYRRVMGKEIKFLLHFVKESKQDESGMPNNRFLAERTGGTYSTLKVQPAELEDSGVYFCASSQDGLAGLYEQFFGPGTRLTVL.

This clone has a handful of counts. The J gene is TRBJ1-5, the V gene TRBV6-5, with D hard to call. Trimming shortened V by 0 bases and J by 4 bases, and 4 bases separated the two germline ends. This CDR3 spans 13 amino acids. Germline V gene lookup returns CDR1 MNHEY and CDR2 SVGAGI. The CDR3 region is CASSYSWNQPQHF. The CDR3 nucleotides read TGTGCCAGCAGTTACTCGTGGAATCAGCCCCAGCATTTT.

The chain combines TRBV28 with TRBJ1-5; tentatively, D is TRBD1 (5 bases). The CDR3 length is 13 residues. V lost 8 bases, J lost 6 bases, and 14 bases lay in between. Germline V CDR1 and CDR2: MDHEN, SYDVKM. The chain's CDR3 is CASLQGVIQPQHF. The CDR3 nucleotides read TGTGCCAGCCTCCAGGGAGTGATTCAGCCCCAGCATTTT.

The chain couples TRBV6-1 to TRBJ1-5; 10 bases fit TRBD1. The CDR3 has 15 residues. The trim removed 10 bases at V and 2 bases at J, leaving 8 bases unmatched. CDR1 and CDR2 (germline): MNHNS, SASEGT. CDR3 residues: CATRDRGGGNQPQHF. CDR3 sequence (DNA): TGTGCCACCCGGGACAGGGGAGGTGGCAATCAGCCCCAGCATTTT.

This clone was detected only once. The V and J genes are TRBV5-1 and TRBJ2-5, with 11 bases aligning to TRBD2. The CDR3 runs to 16 residues. The V segment lost 0 bases and the J segment 2 bases; nucleotides outside the gene matches: 3. Germline CDR1 SGHRS, CDR2 YFSETQ. CDR3 sequence reads: CASSLVAGGPQETQYF. CDR3 DNA: TGCGCCAGCAGCTTGGTAGCGGGGGGGCCACAAGAGACCCAGTACTTC.

This clone was counted once. The chain combines TRBV7-2 with TRBJ1-1; D gene ambiguous. Trimming stripped 1 base from V and 0 bases from J, with 6 bases between. Germline CDR1 SGHTA, CDR2 FQGNSA. This CDR3 is 14 amino acids long. The chain's CDR3 is CASSLGPVNTEAFF. The CDR3 nucleotides read TGTGCCAGCAGCTTAGGGCCCGTGAACACTGAAGCTTTCTTT.

The V gene is TRBV7-9, the J gene TRBJ2-1; D ambiguous. The V and J ends lost 4 bases and 3 bases respectively, with 10 bases between them. The CDR3 is 14 amino acids. Per germline, CDR1 SEHNR and CDR2 FQNEAQ (reference sequence). The CDR3 sequence is CASSWLAVYNEQFF. The CDR3 coding sequence is TGTGCCAGCAGCTGGTTAGCAGTCTACAATGAGCAGTTCTTC.

This sequence joins TRBV19 and TRBJ1-3; no reliable D call. The CDR3 length is 17 residues. Germline V gene lookup returns CDR1 LNHDA and CDR2 SQIVND (reference sequence). The V and J ends lost 4 bases and 2 bases respectively, with 18 bases between them. CDR3 loop: CASSTVLTLLAGNTIYF. The CDR3 bases are TGTGCCAGTAGTACAGTTTTGACTTTACTCGCTGGAAACACCATATATTTT.

The chain is built from TRBV30 and TRBJ1-3, with unresolved D. The CDR3 runs to 14 residues. CDR1 is GTSNPN and CDR2 is SVGIG in the germline V gene (reference sequence). The ends were cut back, 3 bases at V and 4 bases at J, with 13 bases in the middle. CDR3 sequence (DNA): TGTGCCTGGAGCGAGGGAGTGGGCGGAAACACCATATATTTT. The encoded protein is CAWSEGVGGNTIYF. Full variable domain (remainder filled in from reference TRBV30 and TRBJ1-3): SQTIHQWPATLVQPVGSPLSLECTVEGTSNPNLYWYRQAAGRGLQLLFYSVGIGQISSEVPQNLSASRPQDRQFILSSKKLLLSDSGFYLCAWSEGVGGNTIYFGEGSWLTVV.

The chain uses TRBV7-9 and TRBJ2-2; TRBD2 might be the D (5 bases). The CDR3 loop spans 14 amino acids. The V and J ends lost 4 bases and 6 bases respectively, with 12 bases between them. In germline, CDR1 is SEHNR, CDR2 FQNEAQ (reference sequence). The DNA for the CDR3 is TGTGCCAGCAGCTCAGACTATCCCGCCGGGGAGCTGTTTTTT. Its translation is CASSSDYPAGELFF.

The rearrangement links TRBV7-2 to TRBJ1-2; a weak D match, TRBD1 (5 bases). CDR3 length equals 13 residues. V lost 1 base, J lost 4 bases, and 7 bases lay in between. In germline, CDR1 is SGHTA, CDR2 FQGNSA. The CDR3 loop reads CASSLVGTYGYTF. The CDR3 DNA reads TGTGCCAGCAGCTTAGTTGGGACCTATGGCTACACCTTC.

This rearrangement joins TRBV5-4 to TRBJ2-7; perhaps TRBD1 as D (5 bases). Germline CDR1 and CDR2: SGHNT and YYREEE (reference sequence). Trimming stripped 5 bases from V and 0 bases from J, with 12 bases between. This CDR3 spans 14 amino acids. CDR3 sequence: CASSPTGLSYEQYF. In DNA form, the CDR3 reads TGTGCCAGCAGTCCTACAGGTCTCTCCTACGAGCAGTACTTC. Full variable domain (outside the CDR3, taken from reference TRBV5-4 and TRBJ2-7): ETGVTQSPTHLIKTRGQQVTLRCSSQSGHNTVSWYQQALGQGPQFIFQYYREEENGRGNFPPRFSGLQFPNYSSELNVNALELDDSALYLCASSPTGLSYEQYFGPGTRLTVT.

The genes are TRBV11-2 and TRBJ1-2; TRBD1 aligns across 10 bases. CDR3 length equals 15 residues. Germline lookup yields CDR1 SGHAT and CDR2 FQNNGV. The V segment lost 5 bases and the J segment 8 bases; nucleotides outside the gene matches: 11. This CDR3 is CASSRSETGGVGYTF. DNA of the CDR3: TGTGCCAGCAGCCGCAGTGAGACAGGGGGCGTCGGCTACACCTTC.

The chain couples TRBV6-5 to TRBJ2-7; D is unresolved. The CDR3 consists of 15 residues. V was shortened by 0 bases and J by 1 base, with 10 bases between the two germline ends. The germline V gene has CDR1 MNHEY and CDR2 SVGAGI. CDR3 coding DNA: TGTGCCAGCAGTTACTCGATTTCACCTTCCTACGAGCAGTACTTC. Its translation is CASSYSISPSYEQYF.

The V and J genes are TRBV6-5 and TRBJ2-2; no clear D gene. Between the trimmed V and J ends, which lost 2 bases and 6 bases, there was a span of 7 bases. Germline loops: CDR1 MNHEY, CDR2 SVGAGI. The length of the CDR3 is 13 residues. The CDR3 loop is CASSYKGAGELFF. Written as DNA, the CDR3 is TGTGCCAGCAGTTACAAGGGCGCCGGGGAGCTGTTTTTT.

The rearrangement joins TRBV10-3 to TRBJ1-4; possibly TRBD1 for D (6 bases). The CDR3 runs to 12 residues. Trimming took 0 bases from V and 11 from J, leaving 7 bases between them. CDR1 and CDR2 from the germline V gene are ENHRY and SYGVKD. CDR3 amino acids: CAISESGGKLFF. The CDR3 DNA is TGTGCCATCAGTGAGTCAGGGGGGAAACTGTTTTTT.

The rearrangement uses TRBV16 and TRBJ1-5; D unclear. V lost 4 bases, J lost 5 bases, and 15 bases lay in between. This CDR3 has 15 amino acids. Germline V gene sequence: CDR1 KGHSY, CDR2 FQNENV. DNA of the CDR3: TGTGCCAGCAGCCCCGACGTGGCACGACATCAGCCCCAGCATTTT. It is translated as CASSPDVARHQPQHF.

CDR3 sequence: CASSLEGARFNEQFF. CDR3 coding DNA: TGTGCCAGCAGCTTAGAAGGGGCAAGATTCAATGAGCAGTTCTTC. The chain employs TRBV11-3 and TRBJ2-1, with D tentatively TRBD1 (5 bases). V lost 0 bases and J lost 6, with 12 bases in between. CDR3 length: 15 amino acids. CDR1 is SGHNT and CDR2 is YENEEA in the germline V gene.

The rearrangement joins TRBV7-2 to TRBJ2-5, with D maybe TRBD1 (5 bases). The CDR3 consists of 13 residues. Trimming cost V 3 bases and J 5 bases, with 10 bases left between them. Germline V gives CDR1 SGHTA, CDR2 FQGNSA. This CDR3 reads CASSFNYRETQYF. The CDR3 bases are TGTGCCAGCAGCTTTAACTACAGGGAGACCCAGTACTTC.

V and J are TRBV4-1 and TRBJ2-5, with D perhaps matching TRBD2 (5 bases). Trimming removed 7 bases from V and 5 bases from J, with 17 bases in between. CDR3 length equals 14 residues. Germline lookup yields CDR1 MGHRA and CDR2 YSYEKL. The CDR3 nucleotides read TGCGCCAGCACTACCTTACTAGGGATGGAGACCCAGTACTTC. It yields the protein CASTTLLGMETQYF.

The rearrangement uses TRBV4-1 and TRBJ2-1, with D possibly called TRBD1 or TRBD2 (5 bases each). CDR3 size: 18 residues. The V and J ends lost 2 bases and 0 bases respectively, with 17 bases between them. Germline CDR1 reads MGHRA; CDR2 reads YSYEKL. The CDR3 sequence: CASSQQPGRTASYNEQFF. The CDR3 nucleotides are TGCGCCAGCAGCCAACAGCCGGGACGGACGGCCTCCTACAATGAGCAGTTCTTC.

This clone was detected once. The V call is TRBV27, the J call TRBJ1-1; a weak D match, TRBD1 (6 bases). Germline V gives CDR1 MNHEY, CDR2 SMNVEV (reference sequence). CDR3 length: 13 amino acids. V was cut by 6 bases and J by 4 bases, with 12 bases left in between. CDR3 sequence reads: CASRVTGFTEAFF. CDR3 DNA: TGTGCCAGCAGGGTCACAGGGTTCACTGAAGCTTTCTTT.

There are a few counts of this clone. The chain has TRBV11-3 and TRBJ2-1; 9 positions agree with TRBD2. Looked up from germline, CDR1 is SGHNT and CDR2 is YENEEA. The CDR3 runs to 18 residues. V dropped 1 base and J dropped 2; count of bases not matched to a gene: 9. The CDR3 coding sequence is TGTGCCAGCAGCTTAGCGGGAATCGGCGGGAGGGCCTACAATGAGCAGTTCTTC. Its translation is CASSLAGIGGRAYNEQFF.